This T cell receptor beta chain appears in the sequencing data of a study of blood T cells in healthy people across ages. A sample-barcoded 5' primer and a J-beta primer mix were used in a second PCR of roughly 6 to 11 cycles. One entry per CDR3 protein results from TCRdb running MiXCR on the 5' RACE reads. The table shows some 730,000 distinct CDR3 sequences, with roughly 20% occurring only once. Trimming took 7 bases from V and 8 from J; bases not matched to a gene: 7. The CDR3 runs 13 residues. The gene calls are TRBV12-3 or TRBV12-4 and TRBJ2-1; 8 nucleotides line up with TRBD2. This TCR was sampled from a man aged 65-85 years in good health. The sample was blood. The CDR3 DNA follows: TGTGCCAGCATGCGACTAGCGATTTATGAGCAGTTCTTC. Protein sequence: CASMRLAIYEQFF.